This T cell receptor beta chain stems from a study of T cell responses to AZD1222 COVID-19 vaccine. Assay: immunoSEQ multiplex PCR; the TCRdb copy retains only in-frame clones and omits some. The table lists some 150,000 clones, around 89% of them singletons. Broader study findings: Spike-specific TCR breadth and depth both grew after two AZD1222 doses. Regions 160-218 and 743-854 dominated among vaccine-associated CD4 TCRs spanning spike. It should be noted that donors were predominantly white British and more often female, and clonal diversity was possibly underestimated. Repertoires were obtained solely post-peak T cell response.

For this clone: Its antigen is unidentified.

Germline V gene data show CDR1 as MDHEN and CDR2 as SYDVKM. The CDR3 is 15 amino acids. With 10 bases removed from V and 0 bases from J, the gap between germline ends came to 19 bases. The receptor was derived from an adult in good health. The specimen comprised peripheral blood, sampled on day 0 of AZD1222 vaccination. The gene calls are TRBV28 and TRBJ2-7; D is perhaps TRBD2 (5 bases). The CDR3 DNA reads as TGTGCCATCGAGGGCCGCCGGATGGCCTCCTACGAGCAGTACTTC. This sequence encodes CAIEGRRMASYEQYF.